This entry is about one TCR beta chain. Its cognate antigen is unknown. This sample is part of a study of siplizumab effects on memory and regulatory T cells. Study-wide findings and caveats: Alloreactive sequences traceable to unstimulated CD4+ memory cells were significantly reduced by siplizumab. There appeared to be greater diversity in naive T cells than in memory cells, and naive T cells seemed major contributors to the alloresponse.

Sequenced by immunoSEQ multiplex PCR; TCRdb stores in-frame clones only, minus some. The table has roughly 9,000 clones, approximately 70% seen once. The CDR3 sequence is 13 residues long. Trimming took off 5 bases at V and 6 bases at J, with 11 bases between the two ends. V and J are TRBV23-1 and TRBJ2-1, with D possibly matching TRBD1 (6 bases). TRBV23-1 is reported as an ORF; its role is uncertain. This clonotype was obtained from a human donor in good health. Sequenced: effector memory CD8+ T cells sorted from blood. Noted subset: unstimulated CD8+ effector memory T cells. The CDR3 nucleotides read TGCGCCAGCAGTATTAACAGGGTCAATGAGCAGTTCTTC. Its protein is CASSINRVNEQFF.